This T cell receptor (beta chain) was recorded in a study of cytomegalovirus exposure and HLA in healthy donors. Study summary: An earlier analysis found 100 million or so unique TCR beta sequences from about 190 million T cells. Overall study results and limits: In a later analysis, approximately 15,000 TCR beta sequences were associated with HLA alleles at 0.05 false discovery rate. Common viral pathogens seemed to be connected with several of the most significant clusters, according to a later analysis. The study labeled around 160 TCR beta chains cytomegalovirus-associated.

With regard to this clone: Its antigen remains unidentified.

Both 60 Vbeta primers and 13 Jbeta primers went into the PCR. Only in-frame clones appear in the TCRdb table, and some are missing; sequencing was by immunoSEQ multiplex PCR. The repertoire includes 110,000 or so clones, 75% to 85% of them detected once, and 5% to 6.5% sits in the top ten. V lost 3 bases and J 0 bases, leaving 12 bases between the germline ends. The CDR3 length is 17 residues. The germline V gene encodes CDR1 MDHEN and CDR2 SYDVKM. This chain connects TRBV28 to TRBJ2-6, with D uncertain. The sequenced sample consisted of PBMCs. The origin of this receptor is a man aged 18 to 29 in good health and CMV-seronegative. For the CDR3, the DNA is TGTGCCAGCAGTTTTTATCCCCTGCGCTCTGGGGCCAACGTCCTGACTTTC. This encodes CASSFYPLRSGANVLTF.